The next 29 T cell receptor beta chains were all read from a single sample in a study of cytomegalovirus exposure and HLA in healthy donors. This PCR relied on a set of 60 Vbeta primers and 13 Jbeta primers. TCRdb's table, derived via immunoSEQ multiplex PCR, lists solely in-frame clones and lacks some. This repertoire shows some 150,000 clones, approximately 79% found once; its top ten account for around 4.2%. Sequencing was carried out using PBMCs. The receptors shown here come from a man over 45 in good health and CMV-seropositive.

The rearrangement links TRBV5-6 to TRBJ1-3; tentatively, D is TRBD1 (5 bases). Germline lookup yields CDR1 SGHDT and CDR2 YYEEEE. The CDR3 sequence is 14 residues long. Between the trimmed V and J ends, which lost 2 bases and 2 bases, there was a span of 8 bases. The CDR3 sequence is CASSLGVTGNTIYF. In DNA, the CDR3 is TGTGCCAGCAGCTTAGGGGTTACTGGAAACACCATATATTTT. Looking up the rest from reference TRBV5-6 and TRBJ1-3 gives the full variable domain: DAGVTQSPTHLIKTRGQQVTLRCSPKSGHDTVSWYQQALGQGPQFIFQYYEEEERQRGNFPDRFSGHQFPNYSSELNVNALLLGDSALYLCASSLGVTGNTIYFGEGSWLTVV.

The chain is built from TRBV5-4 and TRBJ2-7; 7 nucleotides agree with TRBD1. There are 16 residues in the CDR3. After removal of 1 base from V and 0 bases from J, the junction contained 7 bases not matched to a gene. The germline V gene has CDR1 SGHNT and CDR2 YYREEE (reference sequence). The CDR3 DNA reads TGTGCCAGCAGCTTGTGGGGACAGAACTTCTCCTACGAGCAGTACTTC. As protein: CASSLWGQNFSYEQYF.

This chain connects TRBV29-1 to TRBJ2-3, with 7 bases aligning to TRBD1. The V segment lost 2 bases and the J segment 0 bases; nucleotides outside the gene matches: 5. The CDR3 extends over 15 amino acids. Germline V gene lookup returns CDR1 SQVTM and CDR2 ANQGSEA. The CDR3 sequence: CSVERGTASTDTQYF. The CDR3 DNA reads TGCAGCGTTGAAAGGGGGACAGCAAGCACAGATACGCAGTATTTT.

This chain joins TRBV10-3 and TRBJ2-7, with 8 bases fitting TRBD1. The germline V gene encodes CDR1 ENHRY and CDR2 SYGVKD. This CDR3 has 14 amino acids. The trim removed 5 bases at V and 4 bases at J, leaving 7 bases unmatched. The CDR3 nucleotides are TGTGCCATCAGTAGTCAACAGGGGGTTTACGAGCAGTACTTC. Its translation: CAISSQQGVYEQYF.

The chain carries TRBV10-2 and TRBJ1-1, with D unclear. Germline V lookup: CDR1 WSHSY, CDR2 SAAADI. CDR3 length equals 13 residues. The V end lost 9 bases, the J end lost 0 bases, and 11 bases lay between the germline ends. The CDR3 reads CASGVAMNTEAFF. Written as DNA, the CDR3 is TGCGCCAGTGGTGTGGCAATGAACACTGAAGCTTTCTTT.

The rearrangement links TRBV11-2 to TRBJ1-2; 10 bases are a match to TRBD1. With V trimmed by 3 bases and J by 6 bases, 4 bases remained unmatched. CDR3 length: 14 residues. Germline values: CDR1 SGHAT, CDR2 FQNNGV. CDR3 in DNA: TGTGCCAGCAGCTTCGGGACAGGGGTAAATGGCTACACCTTC. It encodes CASSFGTGVNGYTF. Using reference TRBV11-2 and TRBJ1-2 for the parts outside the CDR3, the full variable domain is EAGVAQSPRYKIIEKRQSVAFWCNPISGHATLYWYQQILGQGPKLLIQFQNNGVVDDSQLPKDRFSAERLKGVDSTLKIQPAKLEDSAVYLCASSFGTGVNGYTFGSGTRLTVV.

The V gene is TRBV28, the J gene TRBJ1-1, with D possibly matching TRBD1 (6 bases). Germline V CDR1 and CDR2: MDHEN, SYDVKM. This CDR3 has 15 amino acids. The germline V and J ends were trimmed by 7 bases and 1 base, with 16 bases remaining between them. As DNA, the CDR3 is TGTGCCAGCACTTTGACAGGTCCCCAGAACACTGAAGCTTTCTTT. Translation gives CASTLTGPQNTEAFF. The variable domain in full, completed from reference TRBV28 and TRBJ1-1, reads DVKVTQSSRYLVKRTGEKVFLECVQDMDHENMFWYRQDPGLGLRLIYFSYDVKMKEKGDIPEGYSVSREKKERFSLILESASTNQTSMYLCASTLTGPQNTEAFFGQGTRLTVV.

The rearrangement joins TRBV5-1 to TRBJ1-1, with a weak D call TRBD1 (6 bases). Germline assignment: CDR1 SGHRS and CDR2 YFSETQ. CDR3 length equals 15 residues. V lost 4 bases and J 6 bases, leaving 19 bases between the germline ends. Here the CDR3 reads CASSLTGFESAEAFF. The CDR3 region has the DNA TGCGCCAGCAGCCTAACAGGGTTTGAATCGGCTGAAGCTTTCTTT.

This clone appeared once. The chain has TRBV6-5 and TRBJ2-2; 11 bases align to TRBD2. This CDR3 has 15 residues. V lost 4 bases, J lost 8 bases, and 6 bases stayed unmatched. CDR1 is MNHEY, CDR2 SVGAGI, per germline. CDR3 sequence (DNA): TGTGCCAGCAGTTTGAGGACTAGCGGGCGTGGGGAGCTGTTTTTT. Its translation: CASSLRTSGRGELFF.

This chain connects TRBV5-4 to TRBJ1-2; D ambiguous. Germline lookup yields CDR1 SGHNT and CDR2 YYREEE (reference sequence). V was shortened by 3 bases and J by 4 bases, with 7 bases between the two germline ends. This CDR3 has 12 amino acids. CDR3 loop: CASSSYSYGYTF. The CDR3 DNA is TGTGCCAGCAGCTCCTACAGCTATGGCTACACCTTC.

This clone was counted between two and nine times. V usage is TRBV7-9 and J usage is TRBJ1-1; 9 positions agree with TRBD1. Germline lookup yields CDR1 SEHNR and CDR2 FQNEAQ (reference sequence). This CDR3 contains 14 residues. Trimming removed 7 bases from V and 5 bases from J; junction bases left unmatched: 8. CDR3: CASNRQGGGTEAFF. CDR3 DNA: TGTGCCAGCAACAGACAGGGGGGAGGAACTGAAGCTTTCTTT.

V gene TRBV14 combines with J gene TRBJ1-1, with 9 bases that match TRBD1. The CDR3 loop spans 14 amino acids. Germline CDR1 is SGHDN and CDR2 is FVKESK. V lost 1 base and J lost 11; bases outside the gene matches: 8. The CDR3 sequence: CASSQVGQGIDAFF. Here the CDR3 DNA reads TGTGCCAGCAGCCAAGTGGGACAGGGAATTGACGCTTTCTTT. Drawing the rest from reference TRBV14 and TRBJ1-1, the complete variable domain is EAGVTQFPSHSVIEKGQTVTLRCDPISGHDNLYWYRRVMGKEIKFLLHFVKESKQDESGMPNNRFLAERTGGTYSTLKVQPAELEDSGVYFCASSQVGQGIDAFFGQGTRLTVV.

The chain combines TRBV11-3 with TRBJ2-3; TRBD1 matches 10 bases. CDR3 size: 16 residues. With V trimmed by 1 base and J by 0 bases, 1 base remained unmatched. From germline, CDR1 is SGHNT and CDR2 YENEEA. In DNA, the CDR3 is TGTGCCAGCAGCTTAGCGGGACAGGGGAGCACAGATACGCAGTATTTT. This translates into CASSLAGQGSTDTQYF.

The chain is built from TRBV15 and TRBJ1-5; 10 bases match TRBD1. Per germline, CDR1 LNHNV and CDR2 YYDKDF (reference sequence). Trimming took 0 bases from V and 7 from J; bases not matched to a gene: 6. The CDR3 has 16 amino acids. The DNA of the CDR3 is TGTGCCACCAGCAGAGATGCCGGGACAGGGGAACAGCCCCAGCATTTT. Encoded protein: CATSRDAGTGEQPQHF.

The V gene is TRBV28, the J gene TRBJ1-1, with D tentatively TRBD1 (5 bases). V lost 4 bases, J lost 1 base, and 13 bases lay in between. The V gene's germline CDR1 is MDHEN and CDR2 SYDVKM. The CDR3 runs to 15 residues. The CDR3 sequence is CASSSTRQGNTEAFF. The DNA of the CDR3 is TGTGCCAGCAGTTCAACCCGTCAGGGGAACACTGAAGCTTTCTTT.

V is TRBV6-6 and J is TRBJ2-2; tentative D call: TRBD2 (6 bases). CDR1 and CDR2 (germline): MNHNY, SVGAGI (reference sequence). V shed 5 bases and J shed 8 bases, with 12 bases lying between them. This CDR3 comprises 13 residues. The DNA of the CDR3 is TGTGCCAGCAGTAATTCGGGGGTTGGGGAGCTGTTTTTT. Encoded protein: CASSNSGVGELFF.

CDR3 sequence (DNA): TGTGCCAGCAGCGCTACAGGGGGAGGAAACACCATATATTTT. Translating gives CASSATGGGNTIYF. This chain joins TRBV5-4 and TRBJ1-3; 8 bases fit TRBD1. CDR1 and CDR2 from the germline V gene are SGHNT and YYREEE (reference sequence). The ends lost 4 bases at V and 4 bases at J; junction bases unmatched: 4. The CDR3 totals 14 residues.

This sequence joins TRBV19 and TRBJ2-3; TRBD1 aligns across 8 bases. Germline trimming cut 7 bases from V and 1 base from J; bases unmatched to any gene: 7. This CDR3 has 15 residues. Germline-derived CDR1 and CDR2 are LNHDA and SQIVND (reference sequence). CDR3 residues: CASTNLGQGTDTQYF. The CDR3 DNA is TGTGCCAGTACAAATCTGGGACAGGGCACAGATACGCAGTATTTT.

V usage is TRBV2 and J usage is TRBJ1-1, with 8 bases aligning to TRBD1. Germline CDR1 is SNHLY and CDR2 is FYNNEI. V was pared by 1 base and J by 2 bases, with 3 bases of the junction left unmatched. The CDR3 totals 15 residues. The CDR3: CASSEEDRDNTEAFF. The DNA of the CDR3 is TGTGCCAGCAGTGAAGAGGACAGGGATAACACTGAAGCTTTCTTT. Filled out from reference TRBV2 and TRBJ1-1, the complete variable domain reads EPEVTQTPSHQVTQMGQEVILRCVPISNHLYFYWYRQILGQKVEFLVSFYNNEISEKSEIFDDQFSVERPDGSNFTLKIRSTKLEDSAMYFCASSEEDRDNTEAFFGQGTRLTVV.

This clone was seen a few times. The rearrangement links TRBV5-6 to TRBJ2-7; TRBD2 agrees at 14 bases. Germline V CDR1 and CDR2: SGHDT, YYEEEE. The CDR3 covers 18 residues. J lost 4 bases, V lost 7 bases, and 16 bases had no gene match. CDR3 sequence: CASRSVGLAGVKSYEQYF. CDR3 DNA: TGTGCCAGCCGCTCGGTGGGACTAGCGGGAGTAAAGTCTTACGAGCAGTACTTC.

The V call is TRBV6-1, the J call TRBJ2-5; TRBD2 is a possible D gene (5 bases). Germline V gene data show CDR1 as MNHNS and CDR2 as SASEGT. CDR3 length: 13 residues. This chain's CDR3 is CATGGYSQETQYF. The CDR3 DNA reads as TGTGCGACGGGCGGGTATTCCCAAGAGACCCAGTACTTC.

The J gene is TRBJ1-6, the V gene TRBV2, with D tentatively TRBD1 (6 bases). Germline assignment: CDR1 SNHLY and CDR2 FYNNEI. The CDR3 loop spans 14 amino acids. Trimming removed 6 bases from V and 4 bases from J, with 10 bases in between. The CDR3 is CASRGTLYNSPLHF. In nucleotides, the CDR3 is TGTGCCAGCAGGGGGACACTTTATAATTCACCCCTCCACTTT. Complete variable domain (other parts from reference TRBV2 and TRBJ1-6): EPEVTQTPSHQVTQMGQEVILRCVPISNHLYFYWYRQILGQKVEFLVSFYNNEISEKSEIFDDQFSVERPDGSNFTLKIRSTKLEDSAMYFCASRGTLYNSPLHFGNGTRLTVT.

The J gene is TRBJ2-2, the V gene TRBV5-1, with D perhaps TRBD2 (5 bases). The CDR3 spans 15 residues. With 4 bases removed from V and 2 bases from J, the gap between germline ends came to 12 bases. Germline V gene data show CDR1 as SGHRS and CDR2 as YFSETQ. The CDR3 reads CASSPGSINTGELFF. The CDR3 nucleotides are TGCGCCAGCAGCCCGGGATCTATAAACACCGGGGAGCTGTTTTTT.

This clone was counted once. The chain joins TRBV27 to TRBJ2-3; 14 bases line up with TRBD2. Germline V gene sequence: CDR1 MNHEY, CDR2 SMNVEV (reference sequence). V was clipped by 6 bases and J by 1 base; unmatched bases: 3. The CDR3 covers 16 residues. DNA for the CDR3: TGTGCCAGCAGGGGACTAGCGGGAGTTGGCACAGATACGCAGTATTTT. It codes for CASRGLAGVGTDTQYF.

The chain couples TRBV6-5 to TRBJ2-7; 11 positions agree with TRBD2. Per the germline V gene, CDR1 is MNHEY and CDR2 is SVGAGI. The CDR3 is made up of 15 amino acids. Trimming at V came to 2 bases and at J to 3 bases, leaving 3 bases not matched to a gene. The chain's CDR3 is CASSYLAGGRYEQYF. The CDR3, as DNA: TGTGCCAGCAGTTACCTAGCGGGGGGACGCTACGAGCAGTACTTC.

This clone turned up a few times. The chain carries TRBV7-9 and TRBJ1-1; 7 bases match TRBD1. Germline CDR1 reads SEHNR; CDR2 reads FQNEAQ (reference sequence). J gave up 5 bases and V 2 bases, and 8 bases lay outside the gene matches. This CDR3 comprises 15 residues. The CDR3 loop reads CASSLMAQTGTEAFF. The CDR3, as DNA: TGTGCCAGCAGCTTAATGGCCCAGACAGGGACTGAAGCTTTCTTT. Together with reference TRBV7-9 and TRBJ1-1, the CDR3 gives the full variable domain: DTGVSQNPRHKITKRGQNVTFRCDPISEHNRLYWYRQTLGQGPEFLTYFQNEAQLEKSRLLSDRFSAERPKGSFSTLEIQRTEQGDSAMYLCASSLMAQTGTEAFFGQGTRLTVV.

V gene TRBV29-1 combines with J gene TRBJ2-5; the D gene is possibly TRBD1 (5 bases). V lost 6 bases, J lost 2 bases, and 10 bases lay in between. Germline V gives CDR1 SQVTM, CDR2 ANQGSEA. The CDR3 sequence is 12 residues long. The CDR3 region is CSVADMQETQYF. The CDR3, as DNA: TGCAGCGTCGCGGACATGCAAGAGACCCAGTACTTC.

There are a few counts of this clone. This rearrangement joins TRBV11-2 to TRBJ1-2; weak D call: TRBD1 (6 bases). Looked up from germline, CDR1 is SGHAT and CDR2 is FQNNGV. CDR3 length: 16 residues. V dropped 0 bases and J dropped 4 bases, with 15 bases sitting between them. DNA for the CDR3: TGTGCCAGCAGCTTAGAGGAGGGGGGGGACCGCTATGGCTACACCTTC. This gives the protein CASSLEEGGDRYGYTF.

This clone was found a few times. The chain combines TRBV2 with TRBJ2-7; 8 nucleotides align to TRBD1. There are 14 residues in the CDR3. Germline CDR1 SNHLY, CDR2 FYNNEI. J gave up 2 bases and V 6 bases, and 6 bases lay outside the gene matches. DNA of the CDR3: TGTGCCAGCAGAACGGGACAGGCCACCTACGAGCAGTACTTC. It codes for CASRTGQATYEQYF.